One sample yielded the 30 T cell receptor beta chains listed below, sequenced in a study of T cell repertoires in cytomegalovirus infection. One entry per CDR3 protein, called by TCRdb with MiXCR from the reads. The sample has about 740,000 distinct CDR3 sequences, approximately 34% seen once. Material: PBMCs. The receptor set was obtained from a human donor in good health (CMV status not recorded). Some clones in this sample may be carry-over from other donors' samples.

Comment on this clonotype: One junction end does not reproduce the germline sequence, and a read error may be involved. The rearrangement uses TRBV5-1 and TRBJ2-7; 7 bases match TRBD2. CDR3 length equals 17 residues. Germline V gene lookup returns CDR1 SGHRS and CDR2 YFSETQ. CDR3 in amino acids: CASSLEASGVQSYELYF. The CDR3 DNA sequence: TGCGCCAGCAGCTTGGAGGCTAGCGGAGTTCAATCCTACGAGCTGTACTTC.

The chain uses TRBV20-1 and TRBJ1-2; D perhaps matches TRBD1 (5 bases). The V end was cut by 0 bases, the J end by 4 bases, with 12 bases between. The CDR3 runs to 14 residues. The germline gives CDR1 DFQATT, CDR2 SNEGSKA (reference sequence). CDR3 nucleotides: TGCAGTGCTAGAGATAAGGGGTTGGTCTATGGCTACACCTTC. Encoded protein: CSARDKGLVYGYTF.

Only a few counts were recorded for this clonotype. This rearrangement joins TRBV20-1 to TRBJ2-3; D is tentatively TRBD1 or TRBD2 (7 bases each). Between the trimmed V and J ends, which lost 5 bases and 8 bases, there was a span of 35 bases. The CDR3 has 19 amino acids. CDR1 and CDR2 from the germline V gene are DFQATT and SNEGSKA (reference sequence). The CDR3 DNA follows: TGCAGTGCTCGCCCCCACCGGGGTGGCGGGACAGAGGAGCGGGGTACGCAGTATTTT. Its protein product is CSARPHRGGGTEERGTQYF.

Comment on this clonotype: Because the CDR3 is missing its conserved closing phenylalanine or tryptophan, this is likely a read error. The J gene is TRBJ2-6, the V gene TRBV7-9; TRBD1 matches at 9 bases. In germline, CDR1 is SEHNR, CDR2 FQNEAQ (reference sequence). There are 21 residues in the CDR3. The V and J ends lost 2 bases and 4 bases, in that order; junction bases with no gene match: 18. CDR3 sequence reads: CASSLKVSAGTGHAGANVLTL. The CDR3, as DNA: TGTGCCAGCAGCTTAAAGGTATCGGCGGGGACAGGGCATGCAGGGGCCAACGTCCTGACTTTA.

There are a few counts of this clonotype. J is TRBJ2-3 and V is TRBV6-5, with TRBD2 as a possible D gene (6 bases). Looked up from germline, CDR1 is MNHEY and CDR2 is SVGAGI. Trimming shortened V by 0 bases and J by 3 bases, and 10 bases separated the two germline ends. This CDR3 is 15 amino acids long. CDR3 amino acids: CASSYSLLATDTQYF. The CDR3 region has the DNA TGTGCCAGCAGTTACTCGCTACTAGCAACAGATACGCAGTATTTT.

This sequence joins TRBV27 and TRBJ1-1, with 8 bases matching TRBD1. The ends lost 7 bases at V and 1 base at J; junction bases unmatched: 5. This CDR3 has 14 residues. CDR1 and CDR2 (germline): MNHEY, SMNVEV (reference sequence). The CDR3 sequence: CASNRQGPNTEAFF. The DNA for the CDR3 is TGTGCCAGCAACCGACAGGGGCCGAACACTGAAGCTTTCTTT.

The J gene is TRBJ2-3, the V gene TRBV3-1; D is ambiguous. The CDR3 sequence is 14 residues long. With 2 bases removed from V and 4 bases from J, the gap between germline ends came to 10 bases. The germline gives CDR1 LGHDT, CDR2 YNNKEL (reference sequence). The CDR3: CASSQFPPPDTQYF. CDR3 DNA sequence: TGTGCCAGCAGCCAATTCCCTCCCCCAGATACGCAGTATTTT.

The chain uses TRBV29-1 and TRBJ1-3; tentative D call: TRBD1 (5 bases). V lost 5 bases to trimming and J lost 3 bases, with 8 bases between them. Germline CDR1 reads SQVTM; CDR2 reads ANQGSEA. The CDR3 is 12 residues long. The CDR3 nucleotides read TGCAGCGTTAGAGGGGATGGAAACACCATATATTTT. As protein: CSVRGDGNTIYF.

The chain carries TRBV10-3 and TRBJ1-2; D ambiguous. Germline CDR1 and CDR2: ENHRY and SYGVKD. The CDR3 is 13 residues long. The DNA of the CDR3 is TGTTCCGCCGGGGAAGGAAAATTCTATGGCTACACCTTC. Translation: CSAGEGKFYGYTF.

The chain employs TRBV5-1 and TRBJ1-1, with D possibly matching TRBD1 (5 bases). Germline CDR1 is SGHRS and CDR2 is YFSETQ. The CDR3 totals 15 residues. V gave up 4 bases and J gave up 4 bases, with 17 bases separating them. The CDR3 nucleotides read TGCGCCAGCAGCGGAACCGGGGGAGTGACCACTGAAGCTTTCTTT. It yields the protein CASSGTGGVTTEAFF.

CDR3 nucleotides: TGTGCCATCGGACACCCGCGCTCTGGAAACACCATATATTTT. Protein sequence: CAIGHPRSGNTIYF. The chain recombines TRBV6-5 with TRBJ1-3; D is possibly TRBD1 (5 bases). CDR1 and CDR2 (germline): MNHEY, SVGAGI. The CDR3 sequence is 14 residues long. Trimming removed 10 bases from V and 0 bases from J, with 13 bases in between.

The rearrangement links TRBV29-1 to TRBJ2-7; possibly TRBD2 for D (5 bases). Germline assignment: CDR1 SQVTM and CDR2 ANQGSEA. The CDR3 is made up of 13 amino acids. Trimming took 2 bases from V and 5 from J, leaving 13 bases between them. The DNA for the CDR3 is TGCAGCGTTGAACGGGCGGGCCCCCACGAGCAGTACTTC. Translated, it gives CSVERAGPHEQYF.

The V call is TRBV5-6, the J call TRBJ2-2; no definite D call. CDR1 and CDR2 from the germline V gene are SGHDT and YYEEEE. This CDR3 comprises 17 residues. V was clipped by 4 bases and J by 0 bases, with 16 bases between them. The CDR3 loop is CASSLPLGRSNTGELFF. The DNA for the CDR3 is TGTGCCAGCAGCCTCCCATTAGGGCGATCGAACACCGGGGAGCTGTTTTTT.

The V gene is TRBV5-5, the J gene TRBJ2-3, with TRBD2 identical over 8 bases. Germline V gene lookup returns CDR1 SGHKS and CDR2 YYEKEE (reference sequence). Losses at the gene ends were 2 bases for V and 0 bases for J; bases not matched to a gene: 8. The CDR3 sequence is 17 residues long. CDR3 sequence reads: CASSLTSGGASTDTQYF. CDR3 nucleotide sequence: TGTGCCAGCAGCTTAACCAGCGGGGGAGCTAGCACAGATACGCAGTATTTT.

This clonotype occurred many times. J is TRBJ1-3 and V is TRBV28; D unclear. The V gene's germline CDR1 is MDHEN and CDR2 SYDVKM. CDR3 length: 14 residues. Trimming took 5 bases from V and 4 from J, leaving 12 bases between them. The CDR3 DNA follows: TGTGCCAGCAGTCGCCGGAGGGTAGGAAACACCATATATTTT. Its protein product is CASSRRRVGNTIYF.

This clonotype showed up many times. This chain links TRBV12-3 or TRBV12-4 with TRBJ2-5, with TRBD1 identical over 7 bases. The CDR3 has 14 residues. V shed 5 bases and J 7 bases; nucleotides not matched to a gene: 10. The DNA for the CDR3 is TGTGCCAGCAGTCGACAGGGCCTCCTGGGGACCCAGTACTTC. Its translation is CASSRQGLLGTQYF.

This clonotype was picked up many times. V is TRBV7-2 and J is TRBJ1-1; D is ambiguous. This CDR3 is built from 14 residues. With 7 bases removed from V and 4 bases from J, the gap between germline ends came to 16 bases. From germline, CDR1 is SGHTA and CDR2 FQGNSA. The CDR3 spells CASNKRETGTEAFF. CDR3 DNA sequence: TGTGCCAGCAATAAAAGGGAGACGGGCACTGAAGCTTTCTTT. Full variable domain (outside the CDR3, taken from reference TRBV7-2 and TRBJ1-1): GAGVSQSPSNKVTEKGKDVELRCDPISGHTALYWYRQSLGQGLEFLIYFQGNSAPDKSGLPSDRFSAERTGGSVSTLTIQRTQQEDSAVYLCASNKRETGTEAFFGQGTRLTVV.

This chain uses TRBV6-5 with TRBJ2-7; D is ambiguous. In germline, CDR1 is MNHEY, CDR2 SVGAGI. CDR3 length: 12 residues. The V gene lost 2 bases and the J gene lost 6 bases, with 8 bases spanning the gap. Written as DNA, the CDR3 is TGTGCCAGCAGTTACCCTTACACCGAGCAGTACTTC. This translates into CASSYPYTEQYF.

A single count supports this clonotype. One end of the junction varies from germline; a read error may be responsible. The CDR3 coding sequence is TGTGCCAACAGTGATTCAGGGACTTCCCGCCGTAACGAGCAGTACTTC. As protein: CANSDSGTSRRNEQYF. V usage is TRBV24-1 and J usage is TRBJ2-7, with D maybe TRBD2 (6 bases). The germline V gene has CDR1 KGHDR and CDR2 SFDVKD. The CDR3 runs 16 residues.

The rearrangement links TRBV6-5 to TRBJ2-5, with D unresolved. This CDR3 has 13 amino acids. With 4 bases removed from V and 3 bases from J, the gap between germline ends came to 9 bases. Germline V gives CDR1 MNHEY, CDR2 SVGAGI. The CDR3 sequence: CASSSGRKETQYF. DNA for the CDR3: TGTGCCAGCAGTTCCGGCAGGAAAGAGACCCAGTACTTC.

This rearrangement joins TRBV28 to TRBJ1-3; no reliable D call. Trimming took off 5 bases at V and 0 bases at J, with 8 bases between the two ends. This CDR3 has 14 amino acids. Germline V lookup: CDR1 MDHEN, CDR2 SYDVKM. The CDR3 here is CASSRPVSGNTIYF. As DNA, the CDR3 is TGTGCCAGCAGTAGACCGGTCTCTGGAAACACCATATATTTT.

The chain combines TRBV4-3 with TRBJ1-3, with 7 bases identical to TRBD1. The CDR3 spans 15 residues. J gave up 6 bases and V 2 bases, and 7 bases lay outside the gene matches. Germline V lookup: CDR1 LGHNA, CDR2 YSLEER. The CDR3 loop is CASSQTKGAINTIYF. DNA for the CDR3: TGCGCCAGCAGCCAAACAAAGGGGGCAATAAACACCATATATTTT.

In nucleotides, the CDR3 is TGCAGCGTTGAAGATGAGTTGGCGGGAGGGCTCTACAATGAGCAGTTCTTC. As protein: CSVEDELAGGLYNEQFF. The chain employs TRBV29-1 and TRBJ2-1; 9 nucleotides align to TRBD2. After removal of 0 bases from V and 3 bases from J, the junction contained 9 bases not matched to a gene. Germline CDR1 and CDR2: SQVTM and ANQGSEA. This CDR3 has 17 residues.

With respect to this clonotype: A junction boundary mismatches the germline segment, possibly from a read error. CDR3 in DNA: TGTGCTAGCAGCTTAAACCCACAGGGCCAAGAGACCCAGTACTTC. As protein: CASSLNPQGQETQYF. J is TRBJ2-5 and V is TRBV7-6; possible D gene TRBD1, 6 bases. From germline, CDR1 is SGHVS and CDR2 FNYEAQ. The CDR3 contains 15 residues.

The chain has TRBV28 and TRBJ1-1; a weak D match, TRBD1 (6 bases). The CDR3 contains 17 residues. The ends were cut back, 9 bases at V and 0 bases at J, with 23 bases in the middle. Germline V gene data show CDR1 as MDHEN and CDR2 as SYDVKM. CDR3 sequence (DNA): TGTGCCAGTTCCAACCCTGTGGGACAAAGCCTGAACACTGAAGCTTTCTTT. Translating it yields CASSNPVGQSLNTEAFF.

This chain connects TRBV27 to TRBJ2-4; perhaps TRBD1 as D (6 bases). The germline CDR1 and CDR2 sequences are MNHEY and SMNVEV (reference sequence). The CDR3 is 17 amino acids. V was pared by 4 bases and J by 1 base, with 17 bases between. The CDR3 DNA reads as TGTGCCAGCAGTTGGTATGGGCAGGGGAGCGCCAAAAACATTCAGTACTTC. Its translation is CASSWYGQGSAKNIQYF.

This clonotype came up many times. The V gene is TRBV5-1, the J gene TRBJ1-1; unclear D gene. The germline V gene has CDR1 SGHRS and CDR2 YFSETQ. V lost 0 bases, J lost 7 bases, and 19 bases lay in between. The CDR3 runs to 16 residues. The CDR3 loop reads CASSLGLDRRRSEAFF. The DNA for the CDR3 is TGCGCCAGCAGCTTGGGCCTAGATCGCAGACGAAGTGAAGCTTTCTTT.

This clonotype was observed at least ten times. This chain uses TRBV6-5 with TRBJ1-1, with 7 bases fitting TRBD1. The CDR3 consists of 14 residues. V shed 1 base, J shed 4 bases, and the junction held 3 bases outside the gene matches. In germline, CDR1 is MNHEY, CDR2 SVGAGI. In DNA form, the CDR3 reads TGTGCCAGCAGTTACTTCCCAGGGGGCACTGAAGCTTTCTTT. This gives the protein CASSYFPGGTEAFF.

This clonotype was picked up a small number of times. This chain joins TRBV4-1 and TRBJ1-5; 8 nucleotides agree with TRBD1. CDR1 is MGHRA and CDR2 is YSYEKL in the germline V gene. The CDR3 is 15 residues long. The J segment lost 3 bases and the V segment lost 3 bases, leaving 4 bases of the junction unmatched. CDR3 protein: CASSQGTGHNQPQHF. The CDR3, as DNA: TGCGCCAGCAGCCAGGGGACAGGCCACAATCAGCCCCAGCATTTT.

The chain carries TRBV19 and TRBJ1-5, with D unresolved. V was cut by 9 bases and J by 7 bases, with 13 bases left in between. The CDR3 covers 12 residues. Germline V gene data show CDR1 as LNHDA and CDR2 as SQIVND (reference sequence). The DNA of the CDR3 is TGTGCCAGCGGTGTACCAACGCAGCCCCAGCATTTT. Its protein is CASGVPTQPQHF.